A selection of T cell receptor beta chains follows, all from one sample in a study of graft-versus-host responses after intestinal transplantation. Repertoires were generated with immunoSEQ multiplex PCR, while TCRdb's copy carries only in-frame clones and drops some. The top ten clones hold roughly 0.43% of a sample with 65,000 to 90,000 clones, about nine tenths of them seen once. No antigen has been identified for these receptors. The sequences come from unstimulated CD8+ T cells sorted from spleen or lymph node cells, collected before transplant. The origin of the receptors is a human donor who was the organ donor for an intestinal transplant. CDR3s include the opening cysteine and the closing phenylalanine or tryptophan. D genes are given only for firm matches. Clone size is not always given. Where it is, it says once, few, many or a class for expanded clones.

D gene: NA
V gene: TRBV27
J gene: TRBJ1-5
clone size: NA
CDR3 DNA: TGTGCCAGCAGTTTAAAATCGGGAGAGCCGGCCCGCAATCAGCCCCAGCATTTT
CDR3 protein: CASSLKSGEPARNQPQHF

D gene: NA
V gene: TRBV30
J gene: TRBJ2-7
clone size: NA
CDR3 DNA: TGTGCCTGGAGCGGTCTCTTCTACGAGCAGTACTTC
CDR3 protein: CAWSGLFYEQYF

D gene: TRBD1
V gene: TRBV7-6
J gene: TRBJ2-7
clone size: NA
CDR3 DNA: TGTGCCAGCAGCTTAGAGGGACAGGGGAACTACGAGCAGTACTTC
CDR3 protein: CASSLEGQGNYEQYF

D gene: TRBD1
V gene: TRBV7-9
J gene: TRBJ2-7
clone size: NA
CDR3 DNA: TGTGCCAGCAGCCCGGAGGGGACAGGGCCCCAGGACTACGAGCAGTACTTC
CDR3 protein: CASSPEGTGPQDYEQYF

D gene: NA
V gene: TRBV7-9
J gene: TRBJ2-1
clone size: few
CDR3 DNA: TGTGCCAGCAGCTTAGAGGCAGACTTCTACAATGAGCAGTTCTTC
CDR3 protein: CASSLEADFYNEQFF

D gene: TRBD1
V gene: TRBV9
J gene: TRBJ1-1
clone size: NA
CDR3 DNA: TGTGCCAGCAGCGAGTCCGGGACAGGGGGTAAGGGTTTCTTT
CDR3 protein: CASSESGTGGKGFF

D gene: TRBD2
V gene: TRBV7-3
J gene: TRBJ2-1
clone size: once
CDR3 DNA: TGTGCCAGCAGCTCGGCAGCGGGGCCCTACAATGAGCAGTTCTTC
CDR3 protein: CASSSAAGPYNEQFF

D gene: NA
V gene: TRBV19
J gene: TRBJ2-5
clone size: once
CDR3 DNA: TGTGCCAGTAGTAGCCTACCAGGGGTCCCGGAGACCCAGTACTTC
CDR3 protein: CASSSLPGVPETQYF

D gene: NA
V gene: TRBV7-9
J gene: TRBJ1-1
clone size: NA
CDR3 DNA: TGTGCCAGCAGCTTAGGGGGGGGGACCACTGAAGCTTTCTTT
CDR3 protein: CASSLGGGTTEAFF

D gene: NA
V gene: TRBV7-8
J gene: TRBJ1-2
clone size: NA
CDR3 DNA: TGTGCCAGCAACTCTGACGGACGGCCGTTACATGGGGCCACCTTC
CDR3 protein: CASNSDGRPLHGATF

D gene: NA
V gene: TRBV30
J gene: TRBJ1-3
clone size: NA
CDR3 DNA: TGTGCCTGGGCCAGCTCTGGAAACACCATATATTTT
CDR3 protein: CAWASSGNTIYF

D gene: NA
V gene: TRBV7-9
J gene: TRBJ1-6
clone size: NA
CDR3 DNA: TGTGCCAGCAGTCCAGGGCTTAATTCACCCCTCCACTTT
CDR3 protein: CASSPGLNSPLHF

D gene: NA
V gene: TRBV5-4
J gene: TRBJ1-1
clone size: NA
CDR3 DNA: TGTGCCAGCAGCTTGGACAGCTCCACTTCAGCTTTCTTT
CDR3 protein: CASSLDSSTSAFF

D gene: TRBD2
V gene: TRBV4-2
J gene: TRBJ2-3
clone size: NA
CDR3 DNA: TGTGCCAGCAGCCAACAAAGGATAGAGACTAGCGGCAGTAGCACAGATACGCAGTATTTT
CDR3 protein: CASSQQRIETSGSSTDTQYF

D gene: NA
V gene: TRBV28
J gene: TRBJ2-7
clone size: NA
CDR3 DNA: TGTGCCAGCTTAGAAGGCCGCGGCCCCTACGAGCAGTACTTC
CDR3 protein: CASLEGRGPYEQYF

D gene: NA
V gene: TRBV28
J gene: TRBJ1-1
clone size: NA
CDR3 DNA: TGTGCCAGCAGTTTATACGCGGGGGGTTTCACTGAAGCTTTCTTT
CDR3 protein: CASSLYAGGFTEAFF

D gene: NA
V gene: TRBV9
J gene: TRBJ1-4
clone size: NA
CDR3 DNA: TGTGCCAGCAGCGTTGATACAGGGCCGACTAATGAAAAACTGTTTTTT
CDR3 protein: CASSVDTGPTNEKLFF

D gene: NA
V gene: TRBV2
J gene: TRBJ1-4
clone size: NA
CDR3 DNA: TGTGCCAGCAGTGAGTTCAGGGTGGCGAGTGAAAAACTGTTTTTT
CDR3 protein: CASSEFRVASEKLFF

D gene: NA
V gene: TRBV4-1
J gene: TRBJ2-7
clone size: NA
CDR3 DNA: TGCGCCAGCAGCCAAGATTTACAGGGCTTCTCCTACGAGCAGTACTTC
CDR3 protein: CASSQDLQGFSYEQYF

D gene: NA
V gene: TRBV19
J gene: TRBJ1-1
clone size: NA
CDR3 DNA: TGTGCCAGTAGTATAGGGGGCCTGAACACTGAAGCTTTCTTT
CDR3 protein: CASSIGGLNTEAFF

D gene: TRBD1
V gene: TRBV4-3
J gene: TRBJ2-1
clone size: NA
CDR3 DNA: TGCGCCAGCAGCCAGGACCGGGACAGCTACAATGAGCAGTTCTTC
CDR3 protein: CASSQDRDSYNEQFF

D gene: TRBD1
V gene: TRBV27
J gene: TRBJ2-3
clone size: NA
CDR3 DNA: TGTGCCACCTGGACAGGGGGCCTTACAGATACGCAGTATTTT
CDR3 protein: CATWTGGLTDTQYF

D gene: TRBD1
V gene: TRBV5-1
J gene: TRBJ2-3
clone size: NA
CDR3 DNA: TGCGCCAGCAGCTCGACGGGACAGGGGGGGGGAGATACGCAGTATTTT
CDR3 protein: CASSSTGQGGGDTQYF

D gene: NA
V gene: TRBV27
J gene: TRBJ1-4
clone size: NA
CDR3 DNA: TGTGCCAGCAGTTTATCGAGGAGGGCTAATGAAAAACTGTTTTTT
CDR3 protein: CASSLSRRANEKLFF

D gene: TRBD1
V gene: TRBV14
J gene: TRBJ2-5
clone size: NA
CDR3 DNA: TGTGCCAGCAGCCCAGGGGACAGGGCACAAGAGACCCAGTACTTC
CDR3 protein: CASSPGDRAQETQYF

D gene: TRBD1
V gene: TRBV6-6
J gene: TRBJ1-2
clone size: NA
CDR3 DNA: TGTGCCAGCACGCCGACAGGGGCCTACGGCTACACCTTC
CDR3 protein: CASTPTGAYGYTF

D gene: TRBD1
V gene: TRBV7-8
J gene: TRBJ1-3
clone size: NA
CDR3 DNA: TGTGCCAGCAGCTTAAGCGCCGGTGGCAGGGGGTACACCATATATTTT
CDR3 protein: CASSLSAGGRGYTIYF

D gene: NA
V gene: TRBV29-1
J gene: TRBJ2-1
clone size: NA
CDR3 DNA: TGCAGCGTCGGAGGACGGAGCTCCTACAATGAGCAGTTCTTC
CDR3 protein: CSVGGRSSYNEQFF

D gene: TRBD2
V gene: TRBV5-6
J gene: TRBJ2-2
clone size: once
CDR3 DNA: TGTGCCAGCAGCTTCCCTAGCGGGGGGGCCACCGGGGAGCTGTTTTTT
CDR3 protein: CASSFPSGGATGELFF

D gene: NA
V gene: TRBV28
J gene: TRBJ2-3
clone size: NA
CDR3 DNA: TGTGCCAGCAGTTTCCTCCTCACTATGAGCGGCACAGATACGCAGTATTTT
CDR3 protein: CASSFLLTMSGTDTQYF

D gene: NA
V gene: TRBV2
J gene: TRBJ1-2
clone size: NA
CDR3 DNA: TGTGCCAGCAGTGGAACAGGGCTTGGCTACACCTTC
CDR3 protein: CASSGTGLGYTF

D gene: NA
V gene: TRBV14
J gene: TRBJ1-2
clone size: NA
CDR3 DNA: TGTGCCAGCAGCGGATCATCAGGGACGGACTATGGCTGCACCTTC
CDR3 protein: CASSGSSGTDYGCTF

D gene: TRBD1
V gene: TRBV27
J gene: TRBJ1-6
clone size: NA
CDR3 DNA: TGTGCCAGCAGTTTATATCAACAGGGGGTTGGGCGTTCACCCCTCCACTTT
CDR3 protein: CASSLYQQGVGRSPLHF

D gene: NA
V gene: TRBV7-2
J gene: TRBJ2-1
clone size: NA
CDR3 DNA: TGTGCCAGCAGCCTCCTCTACTACAATGAGCAGTTCTTC
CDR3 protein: CASSLLYYNEQFF

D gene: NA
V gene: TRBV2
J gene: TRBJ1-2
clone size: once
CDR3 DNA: TGTGCCATTAACAGGGTAACCAACTATGGCTACACCTTC
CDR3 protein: CAINRVTNYGYTF

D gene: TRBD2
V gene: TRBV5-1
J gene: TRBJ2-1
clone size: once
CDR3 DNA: TGCGCCAGCAGCTTAACCAGCGGGGGAAATAATGAGCAGTTCTTC
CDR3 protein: CASSLTSGGNNEQFF

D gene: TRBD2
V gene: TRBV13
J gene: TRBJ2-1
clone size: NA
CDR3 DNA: TGTGCCAGCAGCCTCGGGGGGTTCGATGAGCAGTTCTTC
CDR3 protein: CASSLGGFDEQFF

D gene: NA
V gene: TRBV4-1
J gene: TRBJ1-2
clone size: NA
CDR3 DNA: TGCGCCAGCAGCCAAGACGGCTATGGCTACACCTTC
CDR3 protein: CASSQDGYGYTF

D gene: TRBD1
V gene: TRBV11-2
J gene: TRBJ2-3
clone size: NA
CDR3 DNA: TGTGCCAGCAGCTGGACAGGGGGCGTTAGCACAGATACGCAGTATTTT
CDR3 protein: CASSWTGGVSTDTQYF

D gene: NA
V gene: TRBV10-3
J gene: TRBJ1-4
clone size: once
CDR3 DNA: TGTGCCATCAGACGGGACTCGATGGAAAAACTGTTTTTT
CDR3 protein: CAIRRDSMEKLFF

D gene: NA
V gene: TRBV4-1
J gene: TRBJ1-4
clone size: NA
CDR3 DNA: TGCGCCAGCAGCCAAAGGGGAGAAAAACTGTTTTTT
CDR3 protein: CASSQRGEKLFF

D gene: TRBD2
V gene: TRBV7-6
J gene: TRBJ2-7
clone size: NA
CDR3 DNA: TGTGCCAGCAGCTTTGCGGGGGGGCCCCACGAGCAGTACTTC
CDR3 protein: CASSFAGGPHEQYF

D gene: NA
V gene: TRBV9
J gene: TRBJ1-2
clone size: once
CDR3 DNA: TGTGCCAGCAGCGCCGGGAGCTTCTACACCTTC
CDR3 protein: CASSAGSFYTF

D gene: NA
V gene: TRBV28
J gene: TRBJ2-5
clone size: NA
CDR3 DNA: TGTGCCAGCAGCACCACTCTCCGGGTGTTTTTAGAGACCCAGTACTTC
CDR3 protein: CASSTTLRVFLETQYF

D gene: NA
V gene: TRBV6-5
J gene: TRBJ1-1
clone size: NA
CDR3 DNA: TGTGCCAGCAGTTACTCCGCAGGGAGGTGGACTGAAGCTTTCTTT
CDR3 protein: CASSYSAGRWTEAFF

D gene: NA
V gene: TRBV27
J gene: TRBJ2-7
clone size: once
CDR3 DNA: TGTGCCAGCAGTTTATCGTCTAGGAGGCTCTACGAGCAGTACTTC
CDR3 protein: CASSLSSRRLYEQYF

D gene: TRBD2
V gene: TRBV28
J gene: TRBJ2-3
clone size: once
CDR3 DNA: TGTGCCAGCAGTTTAAGTCCTAGCGGGGGGCCAGGTACGCAGTATTTT
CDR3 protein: CASSLSPSGGPGTQYF

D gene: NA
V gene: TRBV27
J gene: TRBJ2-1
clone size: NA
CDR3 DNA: TGTGCCAGCAGTTTTGGAGAAAATGAGCAGTTCTTC
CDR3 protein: CASSFGENEQFF

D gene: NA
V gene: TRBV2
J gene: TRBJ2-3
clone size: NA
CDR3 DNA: TGTGCCAGCATAGGCGGGGCTAGCACAGATACGCAGTATTTT
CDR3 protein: CASIGGASTDTQYF

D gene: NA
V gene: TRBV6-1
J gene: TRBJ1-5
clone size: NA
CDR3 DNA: TGTGCCAGCAGTGAAGGTGTAACAGGATATAGCAATCAGCCCCAGCATTTT
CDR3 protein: CASSEGVTGYSNQPQHF